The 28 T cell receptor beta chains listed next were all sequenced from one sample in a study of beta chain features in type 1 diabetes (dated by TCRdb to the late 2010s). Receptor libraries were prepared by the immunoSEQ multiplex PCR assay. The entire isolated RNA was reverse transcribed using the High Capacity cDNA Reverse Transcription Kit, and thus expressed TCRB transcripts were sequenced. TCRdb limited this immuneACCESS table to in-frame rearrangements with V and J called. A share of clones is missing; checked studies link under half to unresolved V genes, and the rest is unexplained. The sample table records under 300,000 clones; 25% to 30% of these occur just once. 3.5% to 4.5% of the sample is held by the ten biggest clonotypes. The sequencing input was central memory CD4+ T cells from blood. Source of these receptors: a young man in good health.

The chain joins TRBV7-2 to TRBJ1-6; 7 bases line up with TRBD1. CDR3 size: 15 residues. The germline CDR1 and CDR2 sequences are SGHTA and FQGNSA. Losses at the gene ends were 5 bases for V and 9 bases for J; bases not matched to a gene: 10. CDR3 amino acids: CASSPRTGSTSPLHF. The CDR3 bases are TGTGCCAGCAGCCCCAGGACAGGTAGTACTTCACCCCTCCACTTT.

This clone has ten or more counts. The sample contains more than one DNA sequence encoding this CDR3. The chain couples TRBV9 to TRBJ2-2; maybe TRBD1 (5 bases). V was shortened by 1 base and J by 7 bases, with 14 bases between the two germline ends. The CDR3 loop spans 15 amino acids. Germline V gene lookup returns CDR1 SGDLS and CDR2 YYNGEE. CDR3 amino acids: CASSVRQGLGGELFF. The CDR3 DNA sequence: TGTGCCAGCAGCGTAAGGCAGGGTCTGGGCGGGGAGCTGTTTTTT.

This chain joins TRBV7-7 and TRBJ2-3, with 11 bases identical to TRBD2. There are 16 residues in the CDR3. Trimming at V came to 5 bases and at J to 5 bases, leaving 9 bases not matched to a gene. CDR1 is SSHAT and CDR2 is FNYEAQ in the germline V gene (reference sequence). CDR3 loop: CASSPGLAGGGDTQYF. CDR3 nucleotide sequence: TGTGCCAGCAGCCCTGGGCTAGCGGGGGGAGGAGATACGCAGTATTTT.

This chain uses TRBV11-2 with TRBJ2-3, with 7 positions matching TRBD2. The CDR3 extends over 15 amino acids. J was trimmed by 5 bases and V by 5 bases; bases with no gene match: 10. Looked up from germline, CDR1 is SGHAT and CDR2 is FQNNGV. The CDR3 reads CASSPLRGRGDTQYF. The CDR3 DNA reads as TGTGCCAGCAGCCCCTTGCGTGGGAGGGGAGATACGCAGTATTTT.

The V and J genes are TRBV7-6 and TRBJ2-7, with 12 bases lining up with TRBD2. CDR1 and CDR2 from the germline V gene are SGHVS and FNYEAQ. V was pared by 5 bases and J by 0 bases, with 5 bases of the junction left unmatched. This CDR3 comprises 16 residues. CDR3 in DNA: TGTGCCAGCAGCCCCCAGACTAGCGGGAGCTCCTACGAGCAGTACTTC. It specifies CASSPQTSGSSYEQYF.

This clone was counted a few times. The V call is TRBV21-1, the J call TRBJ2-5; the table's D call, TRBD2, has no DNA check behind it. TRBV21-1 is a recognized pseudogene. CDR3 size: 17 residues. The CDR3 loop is CASSKVRAGGPSETQYF. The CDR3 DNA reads TGTGCCAGCAGCAAAGTGCGAGCGGGGGGCCCCTCGGAGACCCAGTACTTC.

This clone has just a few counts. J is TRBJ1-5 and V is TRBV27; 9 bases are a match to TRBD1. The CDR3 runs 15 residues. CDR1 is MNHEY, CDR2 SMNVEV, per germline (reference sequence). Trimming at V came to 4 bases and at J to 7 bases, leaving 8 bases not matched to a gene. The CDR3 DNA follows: TGTGCCAGCAGTTACTCCCACAGGGGGCAACAGCCCCAGCATTTT. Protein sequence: CASSYSHRGQQPQHF.

CDR3 loop: CASSPELQTVSYEQYF. Written as DNA, the CDR3 is TGCGCCAGCAGCCCGGAACTACAGACAGTTTCCTACGAGCAGTACTTC. This chain links TRBV5-1 with TRBJ2-7; D perhaps matches TRBD1 (5 bases). The V gene lost 4 bases and the J gene lost 1 base, with 18 bases spanning the gap. Germline assignment: CDR1 SGHRS and CDR2 YFSETQ. This CDR3 has 16 residues.

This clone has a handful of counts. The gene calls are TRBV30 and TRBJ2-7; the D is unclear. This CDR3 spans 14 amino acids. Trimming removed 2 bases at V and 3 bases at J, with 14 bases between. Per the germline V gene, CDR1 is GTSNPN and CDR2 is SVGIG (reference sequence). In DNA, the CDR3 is TGTGCCTGGAGTTCATTCCCAGGCGGCTACGAGCAGTACTTC. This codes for CAWSSFPGGYEQYF.

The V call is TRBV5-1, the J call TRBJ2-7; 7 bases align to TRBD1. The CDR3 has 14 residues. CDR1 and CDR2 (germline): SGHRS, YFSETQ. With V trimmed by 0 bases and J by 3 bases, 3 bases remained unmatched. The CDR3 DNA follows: TGCGCCAGCAGCTTGGGGTCAGGGGGCTACGAGCAGTACTTC. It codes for CASSLGSGGYEQYF. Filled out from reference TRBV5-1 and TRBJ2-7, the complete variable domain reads KAGVTQTPRYLIKTRGQQVTLSCSPISGHRSVSWYQQTPGQGLQFLFEYFSETQRNKGNFPGRFSGRQFSNSRSEMNVSTLELGDSALYLCASSLGSGGYEQYFGPGTRLTVT.

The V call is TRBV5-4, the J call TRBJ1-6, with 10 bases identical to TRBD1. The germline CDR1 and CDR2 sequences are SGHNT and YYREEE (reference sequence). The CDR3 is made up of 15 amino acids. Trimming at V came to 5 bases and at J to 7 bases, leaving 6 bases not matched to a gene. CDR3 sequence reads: CASSGQGGINSPLHF. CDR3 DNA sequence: TGTGCCAGCAGTGGACAGGGGGGAATAAATTCACCCCTCCACTTT.

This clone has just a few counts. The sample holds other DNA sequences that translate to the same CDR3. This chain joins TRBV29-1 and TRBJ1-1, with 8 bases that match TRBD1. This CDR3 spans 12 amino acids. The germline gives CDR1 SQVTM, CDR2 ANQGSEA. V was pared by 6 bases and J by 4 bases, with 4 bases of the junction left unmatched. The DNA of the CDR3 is TGCAGCGTCGACAGGGGCGGCACTGAAGCTTTCTTT. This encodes CSVDRGGTEAFF. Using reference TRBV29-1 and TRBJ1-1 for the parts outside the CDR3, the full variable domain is SAVISQKPSRDICQRGTSLTIQCQVDSQVTMMFWYRQQPGQSLTLIATANQGSEATYESGFVIDKFPISRPNLTFSTLTVSNMSPEDSSIYLCSVDRGGTEAFFGQGTRLTVV.

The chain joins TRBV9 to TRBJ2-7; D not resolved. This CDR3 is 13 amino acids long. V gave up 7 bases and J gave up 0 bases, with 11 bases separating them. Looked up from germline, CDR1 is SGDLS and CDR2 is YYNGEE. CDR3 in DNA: TGTGCCAGCTTAGTGGAAGTCTCCTACGAGCAGTACTTC. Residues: CASLVEVSYEQYF.

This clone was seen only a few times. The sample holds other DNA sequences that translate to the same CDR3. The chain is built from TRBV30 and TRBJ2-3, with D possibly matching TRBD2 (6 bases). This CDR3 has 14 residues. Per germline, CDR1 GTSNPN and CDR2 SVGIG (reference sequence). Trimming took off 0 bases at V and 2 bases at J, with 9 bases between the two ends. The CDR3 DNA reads TGTGCCTGGAGTGTAGGAGGGATCACAGATACGCAGTATTTT. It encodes CAWSVGGITDTQYF. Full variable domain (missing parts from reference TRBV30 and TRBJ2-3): SQTIHQWPATLVQPVGSPLSLECTVEGTSNPNLYWYRQAAGRGLQLLFYSVGIGQISSEVPQNLSASRPQDRQFILSSKKLLLSDSGFYLCAWSVGGITDTQYFGPGTRLTVL.

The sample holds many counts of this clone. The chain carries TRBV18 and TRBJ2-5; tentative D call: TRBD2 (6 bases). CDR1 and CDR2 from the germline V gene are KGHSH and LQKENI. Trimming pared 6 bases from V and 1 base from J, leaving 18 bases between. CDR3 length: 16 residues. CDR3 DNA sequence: TGTGCCAGCTCGCCTTTAGCGGCTACGTTCCAAGAGACCCAGTACTTC. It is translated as CASSPLAATFQETQYF.

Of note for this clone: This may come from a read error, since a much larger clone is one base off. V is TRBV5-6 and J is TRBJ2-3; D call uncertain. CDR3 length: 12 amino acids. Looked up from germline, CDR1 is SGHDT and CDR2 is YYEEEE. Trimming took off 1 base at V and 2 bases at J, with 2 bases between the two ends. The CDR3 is CASSLPTDTQYF. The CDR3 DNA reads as TGTGCCAGCAGCTTGCCCACAGATACGCAGTATTTT.

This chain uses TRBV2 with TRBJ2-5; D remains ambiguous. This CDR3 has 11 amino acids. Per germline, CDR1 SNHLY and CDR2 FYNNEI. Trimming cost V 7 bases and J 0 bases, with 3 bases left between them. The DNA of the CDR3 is TGTGCCAGCAAGTACCAAGAGACCCAGTACTTC. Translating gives CASKYQETQYF. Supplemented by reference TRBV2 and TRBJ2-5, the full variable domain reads EPEVTQTPSHQVTQMGQEVILRCVPISNHLYFYWYRQILGQKVEFLVSFYNNEISEKSEIFDDQFSVERPDGSNFTLKIRSTKLEDSAMYFCASKYQETQYFGPGTRLLVL.

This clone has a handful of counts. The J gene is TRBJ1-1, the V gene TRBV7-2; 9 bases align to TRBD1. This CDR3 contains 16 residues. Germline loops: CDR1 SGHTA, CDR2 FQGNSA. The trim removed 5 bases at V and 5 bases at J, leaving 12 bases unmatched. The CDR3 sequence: CASSPRGTGHLTEAFF. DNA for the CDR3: TGTGCCAGCAGCCCTCGCGGGACAGGGCATTTAACTGAAGCTTTCTTT.

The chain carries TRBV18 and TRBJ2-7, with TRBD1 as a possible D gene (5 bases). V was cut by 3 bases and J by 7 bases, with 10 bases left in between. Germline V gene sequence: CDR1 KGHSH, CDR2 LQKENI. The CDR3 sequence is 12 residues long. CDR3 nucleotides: TGTGCCAGCTCACCCAGGGCAGGAGAGCAGTACTTC. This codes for CASSPRAGEQYF.

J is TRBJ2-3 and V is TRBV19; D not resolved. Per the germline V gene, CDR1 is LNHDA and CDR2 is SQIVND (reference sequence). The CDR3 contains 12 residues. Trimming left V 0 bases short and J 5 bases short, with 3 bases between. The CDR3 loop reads CASSIDGDTQYF. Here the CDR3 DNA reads TGTGCCAGTAGTATAGATGGAGATACGCAGTATTTT.

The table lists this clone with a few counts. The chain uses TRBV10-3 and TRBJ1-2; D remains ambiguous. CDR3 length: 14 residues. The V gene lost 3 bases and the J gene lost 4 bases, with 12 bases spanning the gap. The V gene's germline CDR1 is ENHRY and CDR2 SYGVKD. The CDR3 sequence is CAISDPTDTYGYTF. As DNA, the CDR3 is TGTGCCATCAGTGATCCCACAGATACCTATGGCTACACCTTC.

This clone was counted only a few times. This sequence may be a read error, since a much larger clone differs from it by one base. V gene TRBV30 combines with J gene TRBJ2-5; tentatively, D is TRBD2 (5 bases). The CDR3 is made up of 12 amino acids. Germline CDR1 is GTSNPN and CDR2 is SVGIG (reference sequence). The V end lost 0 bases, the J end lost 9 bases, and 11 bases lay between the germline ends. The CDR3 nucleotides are TGTGCCTGGAGTGTAGTCGGGGATCCCCAGTACTTC. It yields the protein CAWSVVGDPQYF. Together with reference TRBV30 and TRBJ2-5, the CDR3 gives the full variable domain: SQTIHQWPATLVQPVGSPLSLECTVEGTSNPNLYWYRQAAGRGLQLLFYSVGIGQISSEVPQNLSASRPQDRQFILSSKKLLLSDSGFYLCAWSVVGDPQYFGPGTRLLVL.

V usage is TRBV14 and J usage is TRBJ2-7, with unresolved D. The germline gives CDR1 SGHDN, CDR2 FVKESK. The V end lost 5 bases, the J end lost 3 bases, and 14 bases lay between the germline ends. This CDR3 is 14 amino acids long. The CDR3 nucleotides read TGTGCCAGCAGCGTCACCGGGCGTAACTACGAGCAGTACTTC. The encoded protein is CASSVTGRNYEQYF.

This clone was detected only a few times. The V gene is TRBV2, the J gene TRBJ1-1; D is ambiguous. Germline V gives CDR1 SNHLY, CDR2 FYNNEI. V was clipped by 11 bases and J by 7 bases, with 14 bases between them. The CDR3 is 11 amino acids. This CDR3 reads CAASPGVEAFF. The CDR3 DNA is TGTGCCGCTTCCCCTGGGGTTGAAGCTTTCTTT.

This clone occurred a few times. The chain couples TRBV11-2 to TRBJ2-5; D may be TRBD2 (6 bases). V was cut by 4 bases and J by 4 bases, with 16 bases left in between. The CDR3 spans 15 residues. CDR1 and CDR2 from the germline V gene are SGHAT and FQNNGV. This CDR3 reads CASSYRDSSRETQYF. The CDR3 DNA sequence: TGTGCCAGCAGCTATCGGGACTCCTCGAGAGAGACCCAGTACTTC. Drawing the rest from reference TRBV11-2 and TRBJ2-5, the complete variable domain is EAGVAQSPRYKIIEKRQSVAFWCNPISGHATLYWYQQILGQGPKLLIQFQNNGVVDDSQLPKDRFSAERLKGVDSTLKIQPAKLEDSAVYLCASSYRDSSRETQYFGPGTRLLVL.

The CDR3 region has the DNA TGTGCCAGCAGTCGCGAGGGCGTCTCACCCCTCCACTTT. Translated, it gives CASSREGVSPLHF. The V gene is TRBV7-9, the J gene TRBJ1-6, with no clear D. Germline V gene data show CDR1 as SEHNR and CDR2 as FQNEAQ (reference sequence). V lost 6 bases and J 10 bases, leaving 13 bases between the germline ends. The CDR3 loop spans 13 amino acids.

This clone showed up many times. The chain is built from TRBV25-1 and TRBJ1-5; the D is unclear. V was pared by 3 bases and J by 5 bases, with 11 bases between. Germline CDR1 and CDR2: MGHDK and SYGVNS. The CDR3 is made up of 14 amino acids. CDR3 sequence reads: CASSDPQRDQPQHF. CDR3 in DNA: TGTGCCAGCAGTGATCCTCAGAGGGATCAGCCCCAGCATTTT.

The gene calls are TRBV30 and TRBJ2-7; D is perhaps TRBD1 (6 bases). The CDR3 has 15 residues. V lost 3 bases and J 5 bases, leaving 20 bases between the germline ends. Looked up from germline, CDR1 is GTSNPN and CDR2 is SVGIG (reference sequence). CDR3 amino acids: CAWSRSPGHLNEQYF. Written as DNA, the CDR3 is TGTGCCTGGAGCCGATCTCCGGGACATCTAAACGAGCAGTACTTC.